This entry lists 18 T cell receptor beta chains sequenced from one sample in a study of OX40 agonist ivuxolimab in advanced cancers. The table came from immunoSEQ multiplex PCR; TCRdb's copy has only in-frame clones and leaves some out. The data contain about 79,000 clones, roughly four fifths of them singletons. Here the sequenced sample was CD4+ or CD8+ T cells sorted from blood, taken in a trial of the OX40 agonist ivuxolimab. These receptors were taken from an adult with an advanced solid tumor such as melanoma, head and neck, liver or kidney cancer.

V gene TRBV4-1 combines with J gene TRBJ1-4, with D perhaps matching TRBD1 (5 bases). CDR1 MGHRA and CDR2 YSYEKL come from the germline V gene. Between the trimmed V and J ends, which lost 1 base and 4 bases, there was a span of 19 bases. CDR3 length equals 18 residues. In DNA, the CDR3 is TGCGCCAGCAGCCAAGGGGGGTTGGCGGGCGGGGGTAATGAAAAACTGTTTTTT. It yields the protein CASSQGGLAGGGNEKLFF.

The chain has TRBV11-2 and TRBJ1-4; D gene unclear. The CDR3 length is 13 residues. V shed 5 bases and J shed 8 bases, with 12 bases lying between them. CDR1 SGHAT and CDR2 FQNNGV come from the germline V gene. The CDR3 DNA reads TGTGCCAGCAGCCGAGGGCTCGTGGAAAAACTGTTTTTT. This gives the protein CASSRGLVEKLFF.

This chain joins TRBV11-2 and TRBJ2-3, with a weak D call TRBD2 (6 bases). Germline CDR1 and CDR2: SGHAT and FQNNGV. V was shortened by 1 base and J by 1 base, with 12 bases between the two germline ends. CDR3 size: 16 residues. The CDR3 nucleotides are TGTGCCAGCAGCTTAGGAACTAGCTATCGCACAGATACGCAGTATTTT. Translation gives CASSLGTSYRTDTQYF.

This chain connects TRBV15 to TRBJ1-1; no clear D gene. CDR3 size: 15 residues. Trimming stripped 5 bases from V and 6 bases from J, with 19 bases between. Germline lookup yields CDR1 LNHNV and CDR2 YYDKDF (reference sequence). CDR3 sequence (DNA): TGTGCCACCAGCGGAGGGAGGGATTCTGGCTCTGAAGCTTTCTTT. Translation: CATSGGRDSGSEAFF.

CDR3 protein: CASSSDVYTQYF. The CDR3 coding sequence is TGTGCCAGCAGCTCGGACGTATATACGCAGTATTTT. V gene TRBV7-2 combines with J gene TRBJ2-3; D ambiguous. The CDR3 is 12 residues long. CDR1 and CDR2 from the germline V gene are SGHTA and FQGNSA. V lost 4 bases to trimming and J lost 7 bases, with 9 bases between them.

V gene TRBV14 combines with J gene TRBJ2-7; a possible D gene is TRBD1 (6 bases). Germline CDR1 is SGHDN and CDR2 is FVKESK. The length of the CDR3 is 13 residues. Trimming removed 4 bases from V and 7 bases from J, with 14 bases in between. CDR3 sequence reads: CASSRTGLGEQYF. CDR3 coding DNA: TGTGCCAGCAGCCGAACAGGGTTGGGTGAGCAGTACTTC.

This chain links TRBV5-4 with TRBJ2-7, with 7 bases matching TRBD1. Germline V gives CDR1 SGHNT, CDR2 YYREEE (reference sequence). The J segment lost 5 bases and the V segment lost 3 bases, leaving 11 bases of the junction unmatched. The CDR3 is made up of 15 amino acids. The CDR3 DNA reads as TGTGCCAGCAGCTGGGACAGTCGAACGCTCCACGAGCAGTACTTC. Translation: CASSWDSRTLHEQYF.

The chain is built from TRBV28 and TRBJ2-6, with D unresolved. Trimming stripped 2 bases from V and 0 bases from J, with 11 bases between. CDR1 is MDHEN and CDR2 is SYDVKM in the germline V gene. The CDR3 consists of 17 residues. CDR3: CASSLGRIYSGANVLTF. The CDR3 nucleotides are TGTGCCAGCAGTTTAGGCCGGATATACTCTGGGGCCAACGTCCTGACTTTC.

This chain connects TRBV18 to TRBJ2-7, with 8 positions matching TRBD1. Trimming at V came to 4 bases and at J to 6 bases, leaving 8 bases not matched to a gene. Germline-derived CDR1 and CDR2 are KGHSH and LQKENI. CDR3 size: 14 residues. This CDR3 reads CASSLEQGAVEQYF. CDR3 sequence (DNA): TGTGCCAGCTCACTAGAGCAGGGGGCGGTCGAGCAGTACTTC.

V is TRBV6-6 and J is TRBJ2-3; 9 nucleotides line up with TRBD2. This CDR3 has 16 amino acids. The V gene's germline CDR1 is MNHNY and CDR2 SVGAGI (reference sequence). Trimming removed 7 bases from V and 2 bases from J; junction bases left unmatched: 10. Here the CDR3 reads CASTVSGRSLTDTQYF. In nucleotides, the CDR3 is TGTGCCAGCACGGTCAGCGGGAGGTCCCTCACAGATACGCAGTATTTT.

The rearrangement joins TRBV25-1 to TRBJ2-7; 7 bases line up with TRBD1. From germline, CDR1 is MGHDK and CDR2 SYGVNS. The CDR3 is made up of 13 amino acids. The V segment lost 6 bases and the J segment 1 base; nucleotides outside the gene matches: 3. The CDR3 DNA follows: TGTGCCAGCAGACCGGGACAGTCCTACGAGCAGTACTTC. Translated, it gives CASRPGQSYEQYF.

The chain is built from TRBV9 and TRBJ2-1; D unresolved. Germline V gene data show CDR1 as SGDLS and CDR2 as YYNGEE. The CDR3 has 15 amino acids. The V and J ends lost 4 bases and 8 bases respectively, with 19 bases between them. CDR3: CASSRLASRIHEQFF. CDR3 DNA sequence: TGTGCCAGCAGCAGACTCGCCTCAAGAATCCATGAGCAGTTCTTC.

V and J are TRBV5-1 and TRBJ2-5, with TRBD2 as a possible D gene (6 bases). CDR1 is SGHRS, CDR2 YFSETQ, per germline. V was clipped by 4 bases and J by 0 bases, with 19 bases between them. This CDR3 comprises 17 residues. In DNA, the CDR3 is TGCGCCAGCAGCCCCATTCAAGGGACTGGGTACCAAGAGACCCAGTACTTC. Its protein product is CASSPIQGTGYQETQYF.

This chain links TRBV4-3 with TRBJ2-3; no reliable D call. CDR1 LGHNA and CDR2 YSLEER come from the germline V gene. CDR3 length equals 14 residues. Trimming took off 0 bases at V and 0 bases at J, with 4 bases between the two ends. The CDR3 loop reads CASSQDSSTDTQYF. CDR3 coding DNA: TGCGCCAGCAGCCAAGACTCTAGCACAGATACGCAGTATTTT.

V and J are TRBV7-2 and TRBJ1-5; 7 bases are a match to TRBD1. The CDR3 consists of 16 residues. Germline V gives CDR1 SGHTA, CDR2 FQGNSA. The V and J ends lost 1 base and 9 bases, in that order; junction bases with no gene match: 12. The CDR3 protein is CASSLGSGQPFSPQHF. The DNA of the CDR3 is TGTGCCAGCAGCTTAGGGTCGGGACAGCCTTTTTCGCCCCAGCATTTT.

The rearrangement links TRBV4-3 to TRBJ2-3; D may be TRBD1 or TRBD2 (6 bases each). Germline-derived CDR1 and CDR2 are LGHNA and YSLEER. The CDR3 has 18 residues. V was pared by 3 bases and J by 3 bases, with 22 bases between. CDR3 nucleotide sequence: TGCGCCAGCAGCCAGGGCCCTGGGGCGGGAACAGGGACAGATACGCAGTATTTT. It yields the protein CASSQGPGAGTGTDTQYF.

The CDR3 DNA follows: TGTGCCAGCAGTAAGGGACAGGGAATCGCCGGGGAGCTGTTTTTT. Its translation: CASSKGQGIAGELFF. The chain has TRBV6-5 and TRBJ2-2, with TRBD1 identical over 9 bases. Germline CDR1 and CDR2: MNHEY and SVGAGI. The CDR3 has 15 amino acids. V shed 5 bases and J 6 bases; nucleotides not matched to a gene: 7.

The chain recombines TRBV6-4 with TRBJ1-1; a possible D gene is TRBD1 (5 bases). The V and J ends lost 6 bases and 3 bases respectively, with 11 bases between them. This CDR3 has 13 amino acids. In germline, CDR1 is MRHNA, CDR2 SNTAGT. CDR3 residues: CASRLQVDTEAFF. The CDR3 DNA follows: TGTGCCAGCAGGTTACAGGTCGACACTGAAGCTTTCTTT.